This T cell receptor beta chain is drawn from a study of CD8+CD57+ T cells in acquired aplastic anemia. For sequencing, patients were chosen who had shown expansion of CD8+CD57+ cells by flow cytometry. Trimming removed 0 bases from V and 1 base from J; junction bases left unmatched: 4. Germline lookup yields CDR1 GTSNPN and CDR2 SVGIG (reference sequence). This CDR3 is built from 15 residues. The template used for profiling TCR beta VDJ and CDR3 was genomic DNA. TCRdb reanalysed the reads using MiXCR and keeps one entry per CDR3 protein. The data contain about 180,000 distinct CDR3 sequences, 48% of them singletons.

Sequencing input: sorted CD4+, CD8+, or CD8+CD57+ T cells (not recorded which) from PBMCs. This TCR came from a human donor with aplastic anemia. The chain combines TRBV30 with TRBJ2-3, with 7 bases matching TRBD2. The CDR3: CAWSVSGLGTDTQYF. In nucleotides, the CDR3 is TGTGCCTGGAGTGTATCAGGACTAGGCACAGATACGCAGTATTTT.